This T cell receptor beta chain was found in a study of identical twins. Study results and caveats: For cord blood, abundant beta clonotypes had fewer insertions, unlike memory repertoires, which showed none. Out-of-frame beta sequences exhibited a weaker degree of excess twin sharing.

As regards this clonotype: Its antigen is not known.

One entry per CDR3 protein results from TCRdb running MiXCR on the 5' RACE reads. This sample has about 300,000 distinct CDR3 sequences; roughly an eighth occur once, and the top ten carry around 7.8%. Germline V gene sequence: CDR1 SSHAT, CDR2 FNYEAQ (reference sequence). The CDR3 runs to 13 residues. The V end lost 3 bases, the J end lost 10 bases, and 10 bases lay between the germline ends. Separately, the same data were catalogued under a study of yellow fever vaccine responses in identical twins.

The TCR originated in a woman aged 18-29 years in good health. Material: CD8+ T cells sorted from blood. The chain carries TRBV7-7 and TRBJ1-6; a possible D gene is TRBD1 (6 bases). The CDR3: CASSFGGKSPLHF. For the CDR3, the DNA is TGTGCCAGCAGCTTTGGGGGCAAATCACCCCTCCACTTT. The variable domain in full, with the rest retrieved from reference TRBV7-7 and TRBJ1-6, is GAGVSQSPRYKVTKRGQDVTLRCDPISSHATLYWYQQALGQGPEFLTYFNYEAQPDKSGLPSDRFSAERPEGSISTLTIQRTEQRDSAMYRCASSFGGKSPLHFGNGTRLTVT.